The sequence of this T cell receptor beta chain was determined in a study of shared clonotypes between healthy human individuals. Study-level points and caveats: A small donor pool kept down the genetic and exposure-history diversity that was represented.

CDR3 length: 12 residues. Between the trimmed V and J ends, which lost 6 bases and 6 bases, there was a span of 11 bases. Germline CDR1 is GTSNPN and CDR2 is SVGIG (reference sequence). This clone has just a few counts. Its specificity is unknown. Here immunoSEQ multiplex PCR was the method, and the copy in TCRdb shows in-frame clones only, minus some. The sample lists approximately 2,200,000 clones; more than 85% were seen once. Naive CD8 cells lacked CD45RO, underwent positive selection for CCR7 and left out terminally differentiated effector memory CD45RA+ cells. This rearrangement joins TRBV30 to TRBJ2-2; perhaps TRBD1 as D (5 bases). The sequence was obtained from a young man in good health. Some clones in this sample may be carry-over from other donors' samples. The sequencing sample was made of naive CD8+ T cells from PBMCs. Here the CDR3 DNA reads TGTGCCTGCCCACAGGATTCCGGGGAGCTGTTTTTT. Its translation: CACPQDSGELFF.